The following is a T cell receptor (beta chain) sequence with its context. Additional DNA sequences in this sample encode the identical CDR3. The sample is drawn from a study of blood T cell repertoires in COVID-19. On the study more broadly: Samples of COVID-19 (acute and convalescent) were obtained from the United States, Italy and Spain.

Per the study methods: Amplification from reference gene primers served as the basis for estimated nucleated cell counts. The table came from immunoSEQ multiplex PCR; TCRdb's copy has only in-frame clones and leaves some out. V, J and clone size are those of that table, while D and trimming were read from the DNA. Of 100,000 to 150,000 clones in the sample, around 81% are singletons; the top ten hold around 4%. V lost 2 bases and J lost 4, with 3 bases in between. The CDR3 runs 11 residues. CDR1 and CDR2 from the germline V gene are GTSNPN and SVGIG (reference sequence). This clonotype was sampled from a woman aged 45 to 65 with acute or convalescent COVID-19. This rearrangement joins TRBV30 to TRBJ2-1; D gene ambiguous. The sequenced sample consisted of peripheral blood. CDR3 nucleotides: TGTGCCTGGAGTCTGTACAATGAGCAGTTCTTC. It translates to CAWSLYNEQFF.